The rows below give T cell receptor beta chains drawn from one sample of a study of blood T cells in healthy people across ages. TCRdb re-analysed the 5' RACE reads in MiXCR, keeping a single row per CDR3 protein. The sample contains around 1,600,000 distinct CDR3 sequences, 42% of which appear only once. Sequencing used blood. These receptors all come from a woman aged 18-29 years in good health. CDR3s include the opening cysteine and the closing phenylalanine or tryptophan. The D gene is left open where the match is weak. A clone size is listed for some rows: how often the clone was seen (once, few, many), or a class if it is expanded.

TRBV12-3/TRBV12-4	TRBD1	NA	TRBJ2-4	TGTGCCAGCAGTTTAGCGGGCAGGGGGCAAAGCAAAAACGTTCAGTACTTC	CASSLAGRGQSKNVQYF
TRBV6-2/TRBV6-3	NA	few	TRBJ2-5	TGTGCCAGCAGTCGCCAGGGTCAGCAAGAGACCCAGTACTTC	CASSRQGQQETQYF
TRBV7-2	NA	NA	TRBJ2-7	TGTGCCAGCAGCCCTCGCGGGACCGTAAGCTCCTACGAGCGGTACTTC	CASSPRGTVSSYERYF
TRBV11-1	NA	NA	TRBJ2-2	TGTGCCAGCAGTTACCGGGCCCTGGGCACCGGGGAGCTGTTTTTT	CASSYRALGTGELFF
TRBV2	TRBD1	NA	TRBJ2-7	TGTGCCAGCAGGGAGGCCGGGACAGGGTTCTACGAGCAGTACTTC	CASREAGTGFYEQYF
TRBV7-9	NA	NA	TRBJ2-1	TGTGCCAGCAGCTTAGGGTCTTTGGGAGCCACCTACAATGAGCAGTTCTTC	CASSLGSLGATYNEQFF
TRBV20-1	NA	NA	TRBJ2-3	TGCAGTGCTAGAGTACCAGGGAGTAGGACAGATACGCAGTATTTT	CSARVPGSRTDTQYF
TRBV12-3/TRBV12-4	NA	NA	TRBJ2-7	TGTGCCAGCAGTTTTCGTAGCAGGGGATCCTACGAGCAGTACTTC	CASSFRSRGSYEQYF
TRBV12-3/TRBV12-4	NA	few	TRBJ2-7	TGTGCCAGCAGTTTAGGCGTCCGGACTACTTCCTACAATGAGCAGTACTTC	CASSLGVRTTSYNEQYF
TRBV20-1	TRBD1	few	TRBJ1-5	TGCAGTGCTAGGCCCCGGGACAGGTTTTGGACTAGTCAGCCCCAGCATTTT	CSARPRDRFWTSQPQHF
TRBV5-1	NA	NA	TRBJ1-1	TGCGCCAGTGGGGCGGGGGGCTGGGGCACTGAAGCTTTCTTT	CASGAGGWGTEAFF
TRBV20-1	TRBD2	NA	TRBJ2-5	TGCAGTGCTAGTACAGCGGGACCCCCCAAGACCCAGTACTTC	CSASTAGPPKTQYF
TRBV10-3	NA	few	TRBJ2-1	TGTGCCATCAGTGTCGCCCAGCCTACATACAATGAGCAGTTCTTC	CAISVAQPTYNEQFF
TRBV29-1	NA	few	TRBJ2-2	TGCAGCGTTGAGTTCCTACAGCAGGACACCGGGGAGCTGTTTTTT	CSVEFLQQDTGELFF
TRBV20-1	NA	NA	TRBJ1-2	TGCAGTGCTCTCGCCGGGGGCGGCTATGGCTACACCTTC	CSALAGGGYGYTF
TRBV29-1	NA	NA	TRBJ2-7	TGCAGCGTTGGGTGGGTGACATGGCCGGGGCGCTACGAGCAGTACTTC	CSVGWVTWPGRYEQYF
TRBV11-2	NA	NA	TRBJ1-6	TGTGCCAGCAGCTTAGGTGCCGGGACACTTGGGCAGCCACCCCTCCACTTT	CASSLGAGTLGQPPLHF
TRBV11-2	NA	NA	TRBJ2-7	TGTGCCAGCAGCCCCAAACGGGGTAAAAGAAACGAGCAGTACTTC	CASSPKRGKRNEQYF
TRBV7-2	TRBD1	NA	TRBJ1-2	TGCGCCAGCAGCTTAGGTTTCATAAGGACAGGGTTTGGCTACACCTTC	CASSLGFIRTGFGYTF
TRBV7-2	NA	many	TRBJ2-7	TGTGCCAGCAGCTTAGAAGTAGGGGTGGACGAGCAGTACTTC	CASSLEVGVDEQYF
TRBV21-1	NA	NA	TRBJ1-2	TGTGCCAGGACAAGGATTAACTATGGCTACACCTTC	CARTRINYGYTF
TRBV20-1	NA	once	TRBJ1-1	TGCAGTGCTTTCATTCGGACTGAAGCTTTCTTT	CSAFIRTEAFF
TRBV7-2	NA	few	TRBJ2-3	TGTGCCAGCAGCTTACGGGCAACGGCAAACACAGATACGCAGTATTTT	CASSLRATANTDTQYF
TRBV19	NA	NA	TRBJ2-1	TGTGCCAGTGGACACTACAATGAGCAGTTCTTC	CASGHYNEQFF
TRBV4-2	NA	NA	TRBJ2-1	TGTGCCAGCAGCCAGCGGGTTAGTCCTGAGCAGTTCTTC	CASSQRVSPEQFF
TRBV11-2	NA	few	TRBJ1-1	TGTGCCAGCAGCTACCTACCCGGGAAGAACACTGAAGCTTTCTTT	CASSYLPGKNTEAFF
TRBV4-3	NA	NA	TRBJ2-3	TGCGCCAGCAGCCAAGATGGGGGGGGGCTCGACACAGATACGCAGTATTTT	CASSQDGGGLDTDTQYF
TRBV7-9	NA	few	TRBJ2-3	TGTGCCAGCAGCGTAACGGGGGCCCTAAGCACAGATACGCAGTATTTT	CASSVTGALSTDTQYF
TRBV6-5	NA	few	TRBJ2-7	TGTGCCACCCGCGGGTTCAACGAGCAGTACTTC	CATRGFNEQYF
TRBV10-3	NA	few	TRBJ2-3	TGTGCCATCAGGCACAGGGAGGGCACAGATACGCAGTATTTT	CAIRHREGTDTQYF
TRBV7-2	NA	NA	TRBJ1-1	TGTGCCAGCAGCTTAGCTGGGCTACGGGCTTTCTTT	CASSLAGLRAFF
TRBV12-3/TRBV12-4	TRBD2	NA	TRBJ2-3	TGTGCCAGCACCATGGGACTAGCGGGAGATGTAGATACGCAGTATTTT	CASTMGLAGDVDTQYF
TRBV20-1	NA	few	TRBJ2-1	TGCAGTGCTAGAGATCGGGCCAGCTACAATGAGCAGTTCTTC	CSARDRASYNEQFF
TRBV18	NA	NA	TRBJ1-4	TGTGCCAGCTCACCGGGTCTCGACACAGATGAAAAACTGTTTTTT	CASSPGLDTDEKLFF
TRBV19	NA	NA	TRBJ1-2	TGTGCCAGTAGTATAGATCGGTGGGAACGGAACTATGGCTACACCTTC	CASSIDRWERNYGYTF
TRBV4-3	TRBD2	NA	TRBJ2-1	TGCGCCAGCAGCCAAGTCCCCCTACGAGCGGGAGGTTACAATGAGCAGTTCTTC	CASSQVPLRAGGYNEQFF
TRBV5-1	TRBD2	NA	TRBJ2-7	TGCGCCAGCAGGGCCGGGACTAGCTCCTACAATGAGCAGTACTTC	CASRAGTSSYNEQYF
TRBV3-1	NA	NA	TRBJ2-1	TGTGCCAGCAGCCAGATAGCGGAGGGGATGAATGAGCAGTTCTTC	CASSQIAEGMNEQFF
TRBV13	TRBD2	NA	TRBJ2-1	TGTGCCAGCAGCTTAAGTCTTCGGACTAGCAGGGATGAGCAGTTCTTC	CASSLSLRTSRDEQFF
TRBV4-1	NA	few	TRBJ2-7	TGCGCCAGCAGCCACATGCCCGATAGGGACGAGCAGTACTTC	CASSHMPDRDEQYF
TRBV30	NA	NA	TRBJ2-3	TGTGCCTGGAGTGACTCAGGGTTCACAGATACGCAGTATTTT	CAWSDSGFTDTQYF
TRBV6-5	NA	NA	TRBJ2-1	TGTGCCAGCAACATTGACCAGACAGGCTACAATGAGCAGTTCTTC	CASNIDQTGYNEQFF
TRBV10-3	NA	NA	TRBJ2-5	TGTGCCATCAGTGGATCCTTTAATGAGCAGTACTTC	CAISGSFNEQYF
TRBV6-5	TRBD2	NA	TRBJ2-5	TGTGCCAGCAAGCCTAGCGGGGGTATAGTAACCCAGTACTTC	CASKPSGGIVTQYF
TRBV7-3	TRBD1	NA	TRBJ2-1	TGTGCCAGCAGCTTATACGGGACAGGGAACAATGAGCAGTTCTTC	CASSLYGTGNNEQFF
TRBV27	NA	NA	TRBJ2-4	TGTGCCAGCAGTAGTCCGGGGGTTGCCAAAAACATTCAGTACTTC	CASSSPGVAKNIQYF
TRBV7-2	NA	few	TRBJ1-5	TGTGCCAGCAGCCCCTGGGGTCAGCCCCAGCATTTT	CASSPWGQPQHF
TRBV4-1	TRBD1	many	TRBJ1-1	TGCGCCAGCAGCCAAGCTCCCGCGGGACAGGGTTGGACTGAAGCTTTCTTT	CASSQAPAGQGWTEAFF
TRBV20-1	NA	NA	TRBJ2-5	TGCAGTGCCAGACCTGTGGATGAGCAGTACTTC	CSARPVDEQYF